This T cell receptor beta chain derives from a study of blood T cell repertoires in COVID-19. TCRdb's copy holds only in-frame clones and misses some; the assay was immunoSEQ multiplex PCR. Of a few hundred thousand clones listed, around nine tenths are singletons. The germline V gene encodes CDR1 SGHDT and CDR2 YYEEEE. The CDR3 contains 18 residues. The V gene end was trimmed by 0 bases and the J gene end by 6 bases; junction bases not matched to a gene: 9. Sequenced input: PBMCs or T cells enriched from blood (not recorded which). The receptor was isolated from a woman in her fifties or sixties who had recovered from COVID-19. V and J are TRBV5-6 and TRBJ2-3; TRBD2 aligns across 14 bases. The CDR3 DNA reads as TGTGCCAGCAGCTTGGATGGTTTACGACTAGCGGGGGGGGATACGCAGTATTTT. Protein product: CASSLDGLRLAGGDTQYF.